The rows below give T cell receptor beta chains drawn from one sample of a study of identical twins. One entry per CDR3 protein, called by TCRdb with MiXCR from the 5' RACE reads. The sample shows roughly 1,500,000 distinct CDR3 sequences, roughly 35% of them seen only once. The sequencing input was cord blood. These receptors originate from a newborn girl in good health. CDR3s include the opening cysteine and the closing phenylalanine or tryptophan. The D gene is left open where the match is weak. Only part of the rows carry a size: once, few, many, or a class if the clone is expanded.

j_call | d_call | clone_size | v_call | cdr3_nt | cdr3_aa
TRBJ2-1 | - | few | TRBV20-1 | TGCAGTGCTCGGGACTTCATCAATGAGCAGTTCTTC | CSARDFINEQFF
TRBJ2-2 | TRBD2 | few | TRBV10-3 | TGTGCCATCACCACGGCGGGAGCCGGGGAGCTGTTTTTT | CAITTAGAGELFF
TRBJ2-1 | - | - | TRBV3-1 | TGTGCCAGCAGCCCTGAACCTAGCCGGGACGATGAGCAGTTCTTC | CASSPEPSRDDEQFF
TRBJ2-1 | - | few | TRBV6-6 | TGTGCCAGCAGTCGGGGGATTCCCTACAATGAGCAGTTCTTC | CASSRGIPYNEQFF
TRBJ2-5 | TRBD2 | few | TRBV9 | TGTGCCAGCAGCCTTTCTGCGGGGGGGCGTCAAGAGACCCAGTACTTC | CASSLSAGGRQETQYF
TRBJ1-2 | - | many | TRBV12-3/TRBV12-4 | TGTGCCAGCAGCTTCGGGGGTCTGGAGGGCTACACCTTC | CASSFGGLEGYTF
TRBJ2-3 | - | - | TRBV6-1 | TGTGCCAGCAGTGAATTGGGTAGGGAGGCCGATACGCAGTATTTT | CASSELGREADTQYF
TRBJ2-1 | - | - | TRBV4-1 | TGCGCCAGCAGCCGGCTCCCTACTAGCCCCAGTGAGCAGTTCTTC | CASSRLPTSPSEQFF
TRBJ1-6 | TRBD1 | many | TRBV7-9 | TGTGCCAGCAGCCTAGGACAGGGTTATAATTCACCCCTCCACTTT | CASSLGQGYNSPLHF
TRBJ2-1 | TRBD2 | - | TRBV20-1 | TGCAGTGCTAGGGGCAGCGGGGCCAATGAGCAGTTCTTC | CSARGSGANEQFF
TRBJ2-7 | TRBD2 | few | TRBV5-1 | TGCGCCAGCAGCCTATCTGGCACTAGCGGGGGGAGCTCCTACGAGCAGTACTTC | CASSLSGTSGGSSYEQYF
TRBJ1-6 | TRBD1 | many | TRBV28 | TGTGCCAGCAGTTCGACAGGGGGGTATTCCTATAATTCACCCCTCCACTTT | CASSSTGGYSYNSPLHF
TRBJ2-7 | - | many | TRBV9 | TGTGCCAGCAGCGTAGGACACTCCTACGAGCAGTACTTC | CASSVGHSYEQYF
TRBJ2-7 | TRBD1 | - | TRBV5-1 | TGCGCCAGCAGCTCGACAGGGGCCTACTACGAGCAGTACTTC | CASSSTGAYYEQYF
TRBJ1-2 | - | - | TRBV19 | TGTGCCAGTAGTATAGCCGGACGTCACTATGGCTACACCTTC | CASSIAGRHYGYTF
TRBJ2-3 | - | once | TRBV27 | TGTGCCAGCAGTTTGGGTCCCTACAACACAGATACGCAGTATTTT | CASSLGPYNTDTQYF
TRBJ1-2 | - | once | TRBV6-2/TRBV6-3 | TGTGCCAGCAGTCAGGGCCCAGGAGGCTACACCTTC | CASSQGPGGYTF
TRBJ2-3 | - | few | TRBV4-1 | TGCGCCAGCAGCCAAGTTACAGCAGGAGATACGCAGTATTTT | CASSQVTAGDTQYF
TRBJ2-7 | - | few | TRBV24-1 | TGTGCCACCAGTGATTTCAGGGGGGATCAGCACAATGAGCAGTACTTC | CATSDFRGDQHNEQYF
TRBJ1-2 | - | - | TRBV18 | TGTGCCAGCTCACCACCCCGGACAGCCTATGGCTACACCTTC | CASSPPRTAYGYTF
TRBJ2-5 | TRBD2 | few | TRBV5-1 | TGCGCCAGCACCCTTTCCGGGACTAGCGGGAGAGAGACCCAGTACTTC | CASTLSGTSGRETQYF
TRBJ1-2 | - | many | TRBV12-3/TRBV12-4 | TGTGCCAGCAGCTCCAGAGCTTATGGCTACACCTTC | CASSSRAYGYTF